This TCR beta chain was sequenced for a study of blood T cell repertoires in COVID-19. Assignments of participants to cohorts depended upon their own reported clinical history. Clones were sequenced by immunoSEQ multiplex PCR, and TCRdb holds only the in-frame ones, with some missing. The sample yields 290,000 or so clones, 86% seen once. J gave up 6 bases and V 4 bases, and 8 bases lay outside the gene matches. Per the germline V gene, CDR1 is MDHEN and CDR2 is SYDVKM. This CDR3 contains 15 residues. The sample taken for sequencing was PBMCs or T cells enriched from blood (not recorded which). The chain employs TRBV28 and TRBJ2-3, with TRBD2 matching over 9 bases. This clonotype was obtained from a woman between 18 and 30 years old who had recovered from COVID-19. The CDR3 nucleotides are TGTGCCAGCAGTTCTCCGCGGGGGGGGGCGGATACGCAGTATTTT. This translates into CASSSPRGGADTQYF.